Shown below are 16 T cell receptor beta chains from a single sample sequenced in a study of radiation and T cells in renal cell carcinoma. Time point described: blood 2 weeks post-SBRT. This sample's treatment: 15 Gy SBRT to primary tumor, nephrectomy 4 weeks later. Clones were sequenced by immunoSEQ multiplex PCR, and TCRdb holds only the in-frame ones, with some missing. This table holds 100,000 to 150,000 clones, around nine tenths found once. Sequencing used blood, obtained from a patient whose treatment included radiotherapy and nephrectomy. These receptor sequences come from a woman aged 70-85 years with renal cell carcinoma.

About this clone: The junction shows a germline mismatch at one end, possibly a read error. The chain uses TRBV19 and TRBJ1-2; 7 bases map to TRBD1. There are 14 residues in the CDR3. Germline loops: CDR1 LNHDA, CDR2 SQIVND (reference sequence). The CDR3 region is CASRTGTVNYDYTF. The DNA of the CDR3 is TGTGCCAGTAGGACCGGGACAGTTAACTATGACTACACCTTC.

In this sample, this clone turned up a few times. The chain links TRBV5-4 to TRBJ1-2; 7 bases align to TRBD1. The CDR3 sequence is 15 residues long. Germline values: CDR1 SGHNT, CDR2 YYREEE (reference sequence). V trimming: 4 bases; J trimming: 4 bases; junction bases outside the gene matches: 10. CDR3 residues: CASSPGQDYSYGYTF. CDR3 in DNA: TGTGCCAGCAGCCCCGGACAGGACTACTCCTATGGCTACACCTTC.

V usage is TRBV2 and J usage is TRBJ2-2; 8 nucleotides match TRBD1. From germline, CDR1 is SNHLY and CDR2 FYNNEI. Trimming at V came to 6 bases and at J to 5 bases, leaving 8 bases not matched to a gene. This CDR3 contains 15 residues. CDR3 loop: CASRDGQGRTGELFF. DNA of the CDR3: TGTGCCAGCAGAGATGGACAGGGCAGAACCGGGGAGCTGTTTTTT.

The chain links TRBV5-5 to TRBJ2-3; weak D call: TRBD1 (6 bases). V lost 7 bases to trimming and J lost 6 bases, with 18 bases between them. The CDR3 contains 14 residues. Germline-derived CDR1 and CDR2 are SGHKS and YYEKEE (reference sequence). CDR3 in amino acids: CASDSQGLGDTQYF. For the CDR3, the DNA is TGTGCCAGCGACTCCCAGGGGCTGGGGGATACGCAGTATTTT.

This chain joins TRBV9 and TRBJ1-2; TRBD1 matches 12 bases. The CDR3 is 16 amino acids. Germline-derived CDR1 and CDR2 are SGDLS and YYNGEE. The trim removed 0 bases at V and 4 bases at J, leaving 4 bases unmatched. CDR3 nucleotides: TGTGCCAGCAGCGTAGTGGGACAGGGGGCGGTCTATGGCTACACCTTC. As protein: CASSVVGQGAVYGYTF.

The chain links TRBV28 to TRBJ1-2; D is unclear. Germline V CDR1 and CDR2: MDHEN, SYDVKM. The CDR3 is 12 residues long. Trimming stripped 7 bases from V and 6 bases from J, with 12 bases between. The CDR3 loop is CASNGSGNGYTF. DNA for the CDR3: TGTGCCAGCAACGGGAGTGGCAATGGCTACACCTTC.

This chain joins TRBV2 and TRBJ2-3; no clear D. V gave up 6 bases and J gave up 6 bases, with 13 bases separating them. Germline V CDR1 and CDR2: SNHLY, FYNNEI. This CDR3 is 13 amino acids long. CDR3 sequence (DNA): TGTGCCAGCAGGGATCCGGGCCGCGATACGCAGTATTTT. It yields the protein CASRDPGRDTQYF.

J is TRBJ2-2 and V is TRBV11-3; D remains ambiguous. This CDR3 is 14 amino acids long. Germline CDR1 reads SGHNT; CDR2 reads YENEEA. V lost 5 bases to trimming and J lost 5 bases, with 12 bases between them. The CDR3 DNA follows: TGTGCCAGCAGCCGTCGGTTCAATACCGGGGAGCTGTTTTTT. This translates into CASSRRFNTGELFF.

The sample holds one count of this clone. This rearrangement joins TRBV6-5 to TRBJ1-6; 9 bases line up with TRBD1. Germline values: CDR1 MNHEY, CDR2 SVGAGI. CDR3 size: 15 residues. V shed 6 bases, J shed 7 bases, and the junction held 7 bases outside the gene matches. The CDR3 region has the DNA TGTGCCAGCAGCGGGGGACAGGGCAACAATTCACCCCTCCACTTT. Encoded protein: CASSGGQGNNSPLHF.

The J gene is TRBJ1-3, the V gene TRBV5-1; D possibly corresponds to TRBD1 (5 bases). CDR3 size: 15 residues. From germline, CDR1 is SGHRS and CDR2 YFSETQ. V was shortened by 0 bases and J by 2 bases, with 9 bases between the two germline ends. The CDR3 loop is CASSLEGGAGNTIYF. The DNA for the CDR3 is TGCGCCAGCAGCTTGGAGGGAGGGGCTGGAAACACCATATATTTT.

CDR3 nucleotides: TGTGCCAGCAGTTTGGGGACAGGGTGGGGCACTGAAGCTTTCTTT. Translated, it gives CASSLGTGWGTEAFF. J is TRBJ1-1 and V is TRBV27; TRBD1 matches 9 bases. CDR1 is MNHEY and CDR2 is SMNVEV in the germline V gene (reference sequence). This CDR3 comprises 15 residues. J was trimmed by 4 bases and V by 3 bases; bases with no gene match: 6.

The chain couples TRBV7-8 to TRBJ1-2; a possible D gene is TRBD1 (5 bases). Trimming took 0 bases from V and 7 from J, leaving 15 bases between them. From germline, CDR1 is SGHVS and CDR2 FQNEAQ. CDR3 length equals 15 residues. CDR3 in amino acids: CASSLARQGGGGYTF. CDR3 nucleotide sequence: TGTGCCAGCAGCTTAGCGCGGCAGGGAGGAGGTGGCTACACCTTC.

The chain uses TRBV7-3 and TRBJ1-2, with D unresolved. CDR3 length: 13 residues. The germline CDR1 and CDR2 sequences are SGHTA and FQGTGA. V was clipped by 8 bases and J by 2 bases, with 12 bases between them. In DNA, the CDR3 is TGTGCCAGCCCCGGGCCGGGGAACTATGGCTACACCTTC. Amino acids: CASPGPGNYGYTF.

This chain uses TRBV9 with TRBJ1-1, with D perhaps TRBD1 (6 bases). The germline gives CDR1 SGDLS, CDR2 YYNGEE. The germline V and J ends were trimmed by 3 bases and 5 bases, with 11 bases remaining between them. CDR3 length equals 13 residues. Here the CDR3 reads CASSEGVGTEAFF. The CDR3 region has the DNA TGTGCCAGCAGCGAGGGGGTCGGGACTGAAGCTTTCTTT.

The chain combines TRBV29-1 with TRBJ1-5; 10 bases line up with TRBD1. The CDR3 is 15 amino acids. CDR1 is SQVTM and CDR2 is ANQGSEA in the germline V gene. Unmatched junction bases numbered 9, after V lost 4 bases and J lost 6 bases. This CDR3 reads CSVAGTGESGQPQHF. The DNA of the CDR3 is TGCAGCGTTGCCGGGACAGGGGAATCGGGTCAGCCCCAGCATTTT.

This chain joins TRBV5-4 and TRBJ2-7, with D possibly matching TRBD1 (7 bases). Germline V gene lookup returns CDR1 SGHNT and CDR2 YYREEE (reference sequence). The CDR3 extends over 14 amino acids. The ends were cut back, 3 bases at V and 4 bases at J, with 14 bases in the middle. The CDR3 is CASSSRQGGYEQYF. The CDR3 bases are TGTGCCAGCAGCTCTAGACAGGGAGGATACGAGCAGTACTTC.